The sequence of this T cell receptor (beta chain) was determined in a study of post-analysis software for immune sequencing data. Study details: Some patients lacked subtype; others had relapsing-remitting, secondary progressive or progressive-relapsing disease.

CDR3 length: 12 residues. Germline V gene sequence: CDR1 WNHNN, CDR2 SYGVQD (reference sequence). J lost 7 bases, V lost 10 bases, and 6 bases had no gene match. Study-level points and caveats: In patients, five or six TRBV segments were more frequent than in controls, with TRBV5-6, TRBV5-1 and TRBV20-1 among them.

About this clonotype itself: Its antigen remains unidentified. Given a much more abundant clone one base away, this may be a read error.

TCR beta cDNA libraries included unique molecular identifiers. Input amounts of 1 to 10 million T cells were used. These gave roughly 0.5 million cDNA molecules, so each molecule approximated one T cell. TCRdb analysed the PCR reads with MiXCR anew, one entry per CDR3 protein. The sample consists of under 200,000 distinct CDR3 sequences, about 30% of them appearing once. Material for sequencing was blood. V and J are TRBV10-1 and TRBJ2-7, with 11 bases that match TRBD2. The sequence derives from a girl aged 2 to 17 with multiple sclerosis. The CDR3 DNA reads as TGCGCCAACTCTAGCGGGAGGAGTGAGCAGTACTTC. Translating gives CANSSGRSEQYF.